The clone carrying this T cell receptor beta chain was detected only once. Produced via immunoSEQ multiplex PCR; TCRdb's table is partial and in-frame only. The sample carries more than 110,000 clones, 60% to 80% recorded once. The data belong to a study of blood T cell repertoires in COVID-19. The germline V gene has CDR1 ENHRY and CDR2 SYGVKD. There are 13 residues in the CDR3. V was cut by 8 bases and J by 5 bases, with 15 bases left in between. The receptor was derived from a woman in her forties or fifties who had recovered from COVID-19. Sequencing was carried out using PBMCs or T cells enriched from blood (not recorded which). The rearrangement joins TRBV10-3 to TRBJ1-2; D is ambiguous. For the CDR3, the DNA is TGTGCCATCGCGGACGGGAAAGGATATGGCTACACCTTC. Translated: CAIADGKGYGYTF.